This section outlines one T cell receptor beta chain sequence together with its context. CDR1 is LNHDA and CDR2 is SQIVND in the germline V gene (reference sequence). The J segment lost 10 bases and the V segment lost 8 bases, leaving 8 bases of the junction unmatched. CDR3 length: 13 amino acids. The source of the sample is a study of blood T cell repertoires in COVID-19. Overall study: The United States, Italy and Spain were the sources of the acute and convalescent COVID-19 samples. PBMCs, B-cell-depleted T cells, or T cells provided the cDNA or gDNA that made up the material.

Authors' processing steps: It was from reference gene primer amplification that nucleated cell counts were estimated. Measured with immunoSEQ multiplex PCR; TCRdb has only the in-frame clones, and not every one. That table supplies the V and J calls and clone size; D and trimming were determined from the DNA. The sample consists of roughly 40,000 clones, 70% to 80% of them appearing once. The chain uses TRBV19 and TRBJ1-6, with 7 bases matching TRBD1. The sequence derives from a man in his 70s with acute or convalescent COVID-19. Sequenced: peripheral blood. The CDR3 sequence: CASSQGWGSPLHF. The CDR3 DNA is TGTGCCAGTTCACAGGGGTGGGGATCACCCCTCCACTTT.